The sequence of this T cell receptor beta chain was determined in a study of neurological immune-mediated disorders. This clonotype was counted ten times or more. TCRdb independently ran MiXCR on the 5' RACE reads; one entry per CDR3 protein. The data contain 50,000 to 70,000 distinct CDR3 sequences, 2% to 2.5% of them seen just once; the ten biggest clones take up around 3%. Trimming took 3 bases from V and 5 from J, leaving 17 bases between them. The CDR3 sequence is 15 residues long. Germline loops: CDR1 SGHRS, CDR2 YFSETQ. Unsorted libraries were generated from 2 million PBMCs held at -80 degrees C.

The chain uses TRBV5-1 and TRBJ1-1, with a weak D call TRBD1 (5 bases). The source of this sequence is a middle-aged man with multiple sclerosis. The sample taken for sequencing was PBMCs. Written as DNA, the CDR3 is TGCGCCAGCAGCTCAACCCAGGGAGGAGGTACTGAAGCTTTCTTT. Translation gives CASSSTQGGGTEAFF. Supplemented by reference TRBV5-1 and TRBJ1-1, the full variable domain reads KAGVTQTPRYLIKTRGQQVTLSCSPISGHRSVSWYQQTPGQGLQFLFEYFSETQRNKGNFPGRFSGRQFSNSRSEMNVSTLELGDSALYLCASSSTQGGGTEAFFGQGTRLTVV.